This T cell receptor beta chain was profiled in a study of T cells after yellow fever vaccination. As for the study in general: Researchers used SMART-Seq v4 Ultra Low Input to prepare fractions that had low cell numbers.

Study-level findings and limits: Within FACS-sorted repertoires, abundant clonotypes contaminating from the bulk population could be present. A large majority of primary-vaccination clones showed up again after the booster (96% CD4, 85% to 90% CD8). A weaker but faster secondary response was observed, peaking on day 5 versus 15.

Each CDR3 protein is one row after TCRdb ran MiXCR on the 5' RACE reads. Of approximately 300,000 distinct CDR3 sequences listed, around 7% are singletons. This clonotype was counted ten times or more. No antigen is known for it. Germline CDR1 and CDR2: MDHEN and SYDVKM. The junction had 4 bases not matched to a gene; V was cut back by 6 bases and J by 4 bases. CDR3 length: 13 residues. Sample: PBMCs, taken more than 40 days after the first yellow fever vaccination. The rearrangement links TRBV28 to TRBJ2-5; TRBD1 agrees at 8 bases. The receptor was isolated from a man aged 18 to 29 who received the YFV17D yellow fever vaccine. CDR3 coding DNA: TGTGCCAGCAGCGGAGACAGGGGAGAGACCCAGTACTTC. Protein product: CASSGDRGETQYF.